These 13 T cell receptor beta chains were sequenced from one sample in a study of T cell responses to AZD1222 COVID-19 vaccine. The assay was immunoSEQ multiplex PCR, and TCRdb's table has in-frame clones only and misses some. The table includes about 88,000 clones, 85% to 90% detected once. The sequences come from peripheral blood, collected 28 days after the second AZD1222 dose. The source is an adult who received the AZD1222 COVID-19 vaccine.

The chain is built from TRBV11-2 and TRBJ1-6; D is undetermined. V was shortened by 1 base and J by 7 bases, with 14 bases between the two germline ends. This CDR3 contains 16 residues. Per germline, CDR1 SGHAT and CDR2 FQNNGV. The CDR3 DNA reads TGTGCCAGCAGCTTAGGACCCGAGGCATTAAATTCACCCCTCCACTTT. Its translation is CASSLGPEALNSPLHF.

J is TRBJ2-1 and V is TRBV10-2; 8 bases are a match to TRBD1. J gave up 6 bases and V 2 bases, and 6 bases lay outside the gene matches. Germline CDR1 WSHSY, CDR2 SAAADI. The CDR3 is 15 residues long. For the CDR3, the DNA is TGCGCCAGCAGTGAGCGGACAGGGTCGAGCAATGAGCAGTTCTTC. Amino acids: CASSERTGSSNEQFF.

The chain links TRBV6-1 to TRBJ1-4, with D possibly matching TRBD1 (5 bases). Germline CDR1 is MNHNS and CDR2 is SASEGT. V was pared by 3 bases and J by 5 bases, with 22 bases between. The CDR3 is 18 residues long. The CDR3 DNA follows: TGTGCCAGCAGTGATAGGGGCAGGGCAAAACAGGAGAATGAAAAACTGTTTTTT. It is translated as CASSDRGRAKQENEKLFF.

The chain joins TRBV3-1 (or the pseudogene TRBV3-2) to TRBJ1-2; TRBD1 matches at 7 bases. Germline CDR1 reads LGHDT; CDR2 reads YNNKEL (reference sequence). This CDR3 is 15 amino acids long. With 5 bases clipped from V and 4 bases from J, the junction kept 10 bases outside the gene matches. The CDR3 loop is CASSSRGQSSYGYTF. The DNA for the CDR3 is TGTGCCAGCAGCAGTCGGGGACAGAGCAGCTATGGCTACACCTTC.

This chain links TRBV6-5 with TRBJ1-3, with D hard to call. Germline CDR1 MNHEY, CDR2 SVGAGI. Trimming left V 10 bases short and J 3 bases short, with 10 bases between. The CDR3 contains 12 residues. CDR3 DNA sequence: TGTGCCACCCGGACTTATGGAAACACCATATATTTT. Residues: CATRTYGNTIYF.

The chain couples TRBV10-3 to TRBJ2-7; TRBD2 agrees at 9 bases. J lost 1 base, V lost 6 bases, and 4 bases had no gene match. There are 14 residues in the CDR3. Germline V lookup: CDR1 ENHRY, CDR2 SYGVKD. Here the CDR3 DNA reads TGTGCCATCAGGATTAGCGGGGGTTCCTACGAGCAGTACTTC. It yields the protein CAIRISGGSYEQYF.

The chain combines TRBV5-1 with TRBJ2-1; 14 nucleotides line up with TRBD2. This CDR3 spans 19 amino acids. Germline values: CDR1 SGHRS, CDR2 YFSETQ. With V trimmed by 4 bases and J by 0 bases, 9 bases remained unmatched. This CDR3 reads CASSITGTSGGYSYNEQFF. The CDR3 nucleotides are TGCGCCAGCAGCATCACCGGGACTAGCGGGGGATACTCCTACAATGAGCAGTTCTTC.

In this sample, this clone turned up a few times. The chain is built from TRBV3-1 (or the pseudogene TRBV3-2) and TRBJ1-2; D may be TRBD1 (5 bases). This CDR3 spans 14 amino acids. V was pared by 2 bases and J by 7 bases, with 14 bases between. Germline-derived CDR1 and CDR2 are LGHDT and YNNKEL (reference sequence). The CDR3 region has the DNA TGTGCCAGCAGCCAACGGGGCGTAGAGGGTGGCTACACCTTC. Amino acid sequence: CASSQRGVEGGYTF.

This clone came up once. The chain recombines TRBV19 with TRBJ1-5; tentative D call: TRBD1 (6 bases). This CDR3 has 15 amino acids. Germline CDR1 and CDR2: LNHDA and SQIVND (reference sequence). Trimming took 2 bases from V and 7 from J, leaving 15 bases between them. The CDR3 DNA is TGTGCCAGTAGTATATTTCGGGGGGCCAGGCAGCCCCAGCATTTT. Translated, it gives CASSIFRGARQPQHF.

CDR3 sequence reads: CAWSVGQGEWKQYF. The CDR3 DNA reads as TGTGCCTGGAGTGTAGGGCAGGGGGAGTGGAAGCAGTACTTC. The chain couples TRBV30 to TRBJ2-7, with TRBD1 matching 7 bases. CDR1 and CDR2 from the germline V gene are GTSNPN and SVGIG (reference sequence). This CDR3 region has 14 residues. V lost 0 bases and J lost 8; bases outside the gene matches: 10.

The chain recombines TRBV5-4 with TRBJ2-1, with D maybe TRBD2 (7 bases). The V gene's germline CDR1 is SGHNT and CDR2 YYREEE (reference sequence). Between the trimmed V and J ends, which lost 1 base and 3 bases, there was a span of 11 bases. The CDR3 extends over 15 amino acids. The CDR3 here is CASSLRGGRYNEQFF. In DNA form, the CDR3 reads TGTGCCAGCAGCTTGAGGGGGGGCCGCTACAATGAGCAGTTCTTC.

The gene calls are TRBV6-4 and TRBJ1-2; D is uncertain. The CDR3 is 14 amino acids. Germline loops: CDR1 MRHNA, CDR2 SNTAGT. The V gene lost 9 bases and the J gene lost 3 bases, with 17 bases spanning the gap. The CDR3 DNA reads TGTGCCAGGCCCCATCCAAGGGATGACTATGGCTACACCTTC. It translates to CARPHPRDDYGYTF.

The chain carries TRBV19 and TRBJ2-3, with D perhaps matching TRBD1 (6 bases). CDR3 length: 14 residues. Germline CDR1 reads LNHDA; CDR2 reads SQIVND (reference sequence). V gave up 3 bases and J gave up 0 bases, with 7 bases separating them. In DNA, the CDR3 is TGTGCCAGTAGTATCCAGGGGAGCACAGATACGCAGTATTTT. Protein: CASSIQGSTDTQYF.